The present T cell receptor (beta chain) was sequenced within a study of monozygotic twins with inflammatory bowel disease. The CDR3 loop spans 17 amino acids. Germline values: CDR1 MNHEY, CDR2 SVGAGI. TCRdb processed the 5' RACE reads again and assigns one entry to each CDR3 protein, with no DNA. Recorded here are some 160,000 distinct CDR3 sequences; the top ten clones represent around 6.8%. Source material: blood. The sequence derives from a human donor with ulcerative colitis or Crohn's disease, or a healthy co-twin of an affected twin (not recorded which). The rearrangement links TRBV6-5 to TRBJ1-2; TCRdb selects TRBD1, and the lack of DNA leaves this call unchecked. CDR3 protein: CASSYSSLGGGHYGYTF.